The rows below give T cell receptor beta chains drawn from one sample of a study of blood T cell repertoires in COVID-19. Here immunoSEQ multiplex PCR was the method, and the copy in TCRdb shows in-frame clones only, minus some. The sample contains 150,000 to 200,000 clones, more than 80% of which appear only once. Sequenced: peripheral blood. The source of these receptors is a human donor in a cohort sampled during active COVID-19. The CDR3 runs from the conserved cysteine through the conserved F or W. D genes are given only for firm matches. A row's size may be missing; if present it is once, few, many or a size class.

D gene	V gene	CDR3 length	clone size	J gene	CDR3 protein	CDR3 DNA
-	TRBV28	14	many	TRBJ1-3	CASSLLGLGNTIYF	TGTGCCAGCAGTTTACTGGGGCTAGGAAACACCATATATTTT
-	TRBV28	15	-	TRBJ2-5	CASSSTKRGWETQYF	TGTGCCAGCAGTTCCACTAAAAGGGGCTGGGAGACCCAGTACTTC
-	TRBV4-3	14	-	TRBJ1-6	CASSQGGGGSPLHF	TGCGCCAGCAGCCAAGGTGGGGGGGGGTCACCCCTCCACTTT
TRBD2	TRBV28	17	-	TRBJ2-3	CASSLSASGGGTDTQYF	TGTGCCAGCAGTTTATCAGCTAGCGGGGGGGGCACAGATACGCAGTATTTT
TRBD1	TRBV18	15	-	TRBJ2-7	CASSPGQGVAYEQYF	TGTGCCAGCTCACCGGGACAGGGCGTTGCCTACGAGCAGTACTTC
TRBD1	TRBV5-6	13	-	TRBJ1-5	CASSGGQNQPQHF	TGTGCCAGCAGCGGGGGACAGAATCAGCCCCAGCATTTT
TRBD1	TRBV19	15	-	TRBJ1-1	CASSPGTAPNTEAFF	TGTGCCAGTAGCCCCGGGACAGCCCCGAACACTGAAGCTTTCTTT
TRBD1	TRBV7-2	16	-	TRBJ1-2	CASSFPRGQNRYGYTF	TGTGCCAGCAGCTTCCCCAGGGGGCAAAATAGATATGGCTACACCTTC
-	TRBV15	14	once	TRBJ2-6	CATGTATGANVLTF	TGTGCCACCGGGACTGCGACTGGGGCCAACGTCCTGACTTTC
-	TRBV19	15	-	TRBJ1-5	CASSMSPGSNQPQHF	TGTGCCAGTAGTATGTCTCCCGGTAGCAATCAGCCCCAGCATTTT
-	TRBV19	12	many	TRBJ2-1	CASRARSNEQFF	TGTGCCAGTAGAGCTAGGTCCAATGAGCAGTTCTTC
-	TRBV6-5	14	-	TRBJ2-2	CASSREGSTGELFF	TGTGCCAGCAGTCGCGAGGGTTCCACCGGGGAGCTGTTTTTT
-	TRBV28	14	-	TRBJ1-5	CASSLGGIGQPQHF	TGTGCCAGCAGTTTGGGGGGTATAGGTCAGCCCCAGCATTTT
-	TRBV6-5	15	-	TRBJ2-1	CASSTEGALYNEQFF	TGTGCCAGCAGTACGGAGGGAGCCCTCTACAATGAGCAGTTCTTC
-	TRBV15	15	few	TRBJ1-2	CATSRASGSPYGYTF	TGTGCCACCAGCAGAGCCAGCGGCAGCCCATATGGCTACACCTTC
TRBD1	TRBV30	13	-	TRBJ2-7	CAWSGGRGYEQYF	TGTGCCTGGAGTGGTGGCAGGGGGTATGAGCAGTACTTC
TRBD2	TRBV18	16	-	TRBJ2-1	CASSPRAGSSYNEQFF	TGTGCCAGCTCACCACGAGCGGGGAGCTCCTACAATGAGCAGTTCTTC
-	TRBV7-9	14	-	TRBJ1-3	CASSPSTGPRTIYF	TGTGCCAGCAGCCCCTCCACAGGGCCGCGGACCATATATTTT
-	TRBV19	14	-	TRBJ1-3	CASSLDSSGNTIYF	TGTGCCAGTAGCCTGGACAGCTCTGGAAACACCATATATTTT
-	TRBV6-5	14	few	TRBJ1-1	CASSFSKGKGEAFF	TGTGCCAGCAGTTTCTCAAAGGGGAAAGGTGAAGCTTTCTTT
TRBD2	TRBV11-3	16	-	TRBJ2-1	CASSSAGTSSYNEQFF	TGTGCCAGCAGCTCCGCCGGGACTAGCAGTTACAATGAGCAGTTCTTC
TRBD2	TRBV9	15	-	TRBJ2-3	CASSGEGGGRDTQYF	TGTGCCAGCAGCGGAGAAGGCGGGGGTAGGGATACGCAGTATTTT
TRBD1	TRBV7-6	18	-	TRBJ1-3	CASSNQQGSAVLGNTIYF	TGTGCCAGCAGCAACCAACAGGGGTCGGCGGTTCTTGGAAACACCATATATTTT
TRBD2	TRBV6-5	15	-	TRBJ2-1	CASSYSTAGVGEQFF	TGTGCCAGCAGTTACTCGACAGCGGGAGTGGGTGAGCAGTTCTTC
TRBD1	TRBV30	15	-	TRBJ1-5	CAWSAGTGEGQPQHF	TGTGCCTGGAGTGCCGGGACAGGGGAAGGCCAGCCCCAGCATTTT
-	TRBV10-2	13	once	TRBJ2-5	CASSESGGETQYF	TGCGCCAGCAGTGAGTCCGGGGGAGAGACCCAGTACTTC